The TCR beta chain under discussion was sequenced for a study of PD-1 blockade in classical Hodgkin lymphoma. With V trimmed by 7 bases and J by 4 bases, 7 bases remained unmatched. Germline CDR1 reads SGHRS; CDR2 reads YFSETQ. CDR3 length equals 14 residues. Assay: immunoSEQ multiplex PCR; the TCRdb copy retains only in-frame clones and omits some. The sample lists about 90,000 clones; around nine tenths were seen once. Time point given: cycle 4 day 1 (C4D1), after 6 weeks of nivolumab. Each patient experienced a relapse that followed autologous stem cell transplantation, and brentuximab vedotin exposure varied. Notes on this clone: Its antigen remains unknown.

The study's findings and limits: Baseline diversity was lower in partial responders and progressors than complete responders.

The chain employs TRBV5-1 and TRBJ2-7, with 11 nucleotides matching TRBD2. The receptor was isolated from a human donor with classical Hodgkin lymphoma. This material consisted of peripheral blood mononuclear cells (PBMCs), taken before the fourth cycle of nivolumab. This CDR3 is CASAGLAGGYEQYF. The CDR3 DNA reads as TGCGCCAGCGCGGGTCTAGCGGGGGGTTACGAGCAGTACTTC. Based on the CDR3 plus reference TRBV5-1 and TRBJ2-7, the full variable domain is KAGVTQTPRYLIKTRGQQVTLSCSPISGHRSVSWYQQTPGQGLQFLFEYFSETQRNKGNFPGRFSGRQFSNSRSEMNVSTLELGDSALYLCASAGLAGGYEQYFGPGTRLTVT.